The 21 T cell receptor beta chains reported below all come from one sample, sequenced in a study of T cell responses to AZD1222 COVID-19 vaccine. Repertoires were generated with immunoSEQ multiplex PCR, while TCRdb's copy carries only in-frame clones and drops some. Here the sample spans about 120,000 clones, around nine tenths being singletons. The sequences come from peripheral blood, collected on day 0 of AZD1222 vaccination. Receptors were obtained from an adult in good health.

The chain joins TRBV5-1 to TRBJ2-3, with D perhaps matching TRBD2 (5 bases). Per the germline V gene, CDR1 is SGHRS and CDR2 is YFSETQ. V lost 2 bases and J lost 2, with 15 bases in between. The CDR3 has 16 residues. The CDR3 DNA sequence: TGCGCCAGCAGCTTCGCTGGCGGGCCAGTCACAGATACGCAGTATTTT. Translation gives CASSFAGGPVTDTQYF.

This rearrangement joins TRBV30 to TRBJ2-1; 9 bases are a match to TRBD2. The CDR3 loop spans 16 amino acids. Germline V lookup: CDR1 GTSNPN, CDR2 SVGIG (reference sequence). The ends lost 5 bases at V and 6 bases at J; junction bases unmatched: 14. The CDR3 bases are TGTGCCTGGGAACCCTTTGCGGGGGGGCGTAGCAATGAGCAGTTCTTC. Its translation is CAWEPFAGGRSNEQFF.

The chain joins TRBV27 to TRBJ1-2, with 8 bases identical to TRBD1. CDR1 and CDR2 (germline): MNHEY, SMNVEV (reference sequence). CDR3 length: 14 residues. V dropped 3 bases and J dropped 7; count of bases not matched to a gene: 7. DNA for the CDR3: TGTGCCAGCAGTTTGAACAGGGGGTTGAGTGGCTACACCTTC. Translating it yields CASSLNRGLSGYTF.

Here the CDR3 DNA reads TGTGCCAGCAGCTTACCCGCTAGCAGGGGAGAGACCCAGTACTTC. As protein: CASSLPASRGETQYF. This rearrangement joins TRBV7-9 to TRBJ2-5; a possible D gene is TRBD1 (6 bases). Per germline, CDR1 SEHNR and CDR2 FQNEAQ (reference sequence). V lost 2 bases and J 4 bases, leaving 14 bases between the germline ends. The CDR3 runs 15 residues.

CDR3: CASSSGQGVVKTGELFF. DNA of the CDR3: TGCGCCAGCAGCTCCGGACAGGGGGTTGTGAAGACCGGGGAGCTGTTTTTT. V gene TRBV5-1 combines with J gene TRBJ2-2, with 10 bases that match TRBD1. The length of the CDR3 is 17 residues. The J segment lost 5 bases and the V segment lost 3 bases, leaving 10 bases of the junction unmatched. The V gene's germline CDR1 is SGHRS and CDR2 YFSETQ. The complete variable domain, with remaining parts taken from reference TRBV5-1 and TRBJ2-2, reads KAGVTQTPRYLIKTRGQQVTLSCSPISGHRSVSWYQQTPGQGLQFLFEYFSETQRNKGNFPGRFSGRQFSNSRSEMNVSTLELGDSALYLCASSSGQGVVKTGELFFGEGSRLTVL.

J is TRBJ2-2 and V is TRBV12-3 or TRBV12-4; D gene ambiguous. Trimming removed 2 bases at V and 7 bases at J, with 8 bases between. This CDR3 has 13 amino acids. The CDR3 DNA reads as TGTGCCAGCAGTTTAAACAATCTCGGGGAGCTGTTTTTT. It is translated as CASSLNNLGELFF.

The chain uses TRBV2 and TRBJ2-2; perhaps TRBD1 as D (5 bases). Germline values: CDR1 SNHLY, CDR2 FYNNEI. Trimming shortened V by 4 bases and J by 4 bases, and 13 bases separated the two germline ends. The CDR3 length is 15 residues. CDR3 in amino acids: CASSGVRVGTGELFF. DNA for the CDR3: TGTGCCAGCAGTGGCGTCAGGGTTGGCACCGGGGAGCTGTTTTTT. Combining the CDR3 with reference TRBV2 and TRBJ2-2 gives the whole variable domain EPEVTQTPSHQVTQMGQEVILRCVPISNHLYFYWYRQILGQKVEFLVSFYNNEISEKSEIFDDQFSVERPDGSNFTLKIRSTKLEDSAMYFCASSGVRVGTGELFFGEGSRLTVL.

The rearrangement joins TRBV3-1 (or the pseudogene TRBV3-2) to TRBJ2-3, with D hard to call. CDR3 size: 12 residues. The ends were cut back, 4 bases at V and 5 bases at J, with 7 bases in the middle. Germline V gives CDR1 LGHDT, CDR2 YNNKEL (reference sequence). CDR3 loop: CASSLSIDTQYF. CDR3 nucleotide sequence: TGTGCCAGCAGCCTCTCTATAGATACGCAGTATTTT.

This rearrangement joins TRBV5-1 to TRBJ2-7; tentatively, D is TRBD2 (6 bases). This CDR3 has 15 amino acids. Trimming left V 3 bases short and J 7 bases short, with 20 bases between. The germline gives CDR1 SGHRS, CDR2 YFSETQ. The CDR3 DNA is TGCGCCAGCAGCTCCCTCCGGGGGAACGTCAGAGAGCAGTACTTC. It yields the protein CASSSLRGNVREQYF.

The chain combines TRBV19 with TRBJ2-2, with D unresolved. The CDR3 loop spans 15 amino acids. V lost 1 base, J lost 4 bases, and 10 bases lay in between. Germline V gives CDR1 LNHDA, CDR2 SQIVND (reference sequence). The CDR3: CASSIGRRATGELFF. The CDR3 DNA reads as TGTGCCAGTAGTATAGGTAGAAGGGCCACCGGGGAGCTGTTTTTT.

The rearrangement joins TRBV28 to TRBJ1-5; possibly TRBD1 for D (6 bases). CDR1 is MDHEN and CDR2 is SYDVKM in the germline V gene. This CDR3 is 13 amino acids long. Trimming shortened V by 7 bases and J by 6 bases, and 13 bases separated the two germline ends. The CDR3 is CASTGQRFQPQHF. The CDR3 nucleotides read TGTGCCAGCACTGGACAGCGTTTTCAGCCCCAGCATTTT.

J is TRBJ2-5 and V is TRBV6-5, with D perhaps TRBD1 or TRBD2 (5 bases each). The V gene lost 4 bases and the J gene lost 7 bases, with 22 bases spanning the gap. The CDR3 has 16 amino acids. Germline V lookup: CDR1 MNHEY, CDR2 SVGAGI. CDR3 DNA: TGTGCCAGCAGTTTGTCCGGGACCACTCCTGAGGGGACCCAGTACTTC. This gives the protein CASSLSGTTPEGTQYF.

The chain employs TRBV5-1 and TRBJ2-5; D is perhaps TRBD1 or TRBD2 (5 bases each). Trimming took 3 bases from V and 4 from J, leaving 16 bases between them. The CDR3 extends over 15 amino acids. Germline CDR1 and CDR2: SGHRS and YFSETQ. The CDR3 protein is CASSSYPGRLETQYF. In DNA form, the CDR3 reads TGCGCCAGCAGCTCGTACCCGGGACGGCTAGAGACCCAGTACTTC.

The chain combines TRBV7-9 with TRBJ1-1; the D gene is possibly TRBD1 (6 bases). The germline gives CDR1 SEHNR, CDR2 FQNEAQ (reference sequence). The CDR3 has 13 residues. V was clipped by 5 bases and J by 3 bases, with 10 bases between them. The CDR3 here is CASSVTGYTEAFF. The CDR3 DNA follows: TGTGCCAGCAGCGTTACAGGGTACACTGAAGCTTTCTTT.

DNA of the CDR3: TGTGCCAGCAGCCAGGGGCTCAATGAAAAACTGTTTTTT. This codes for CASSQGLNEKLFF. J is TRBJ1-4 and V is TRBV7-9; perhaps TRBD1 as D (6 bases). This CDR3 comprises 13 residues. Trimming removed 5 bases at V and 5 bases at J, with 9 bases between. Germline values: CDR1 SEHNR, CDR2 FQNEAQ (reference sequence).

The chain joins TRBV18 to TRBJ2-1, with 9 nucleotides matching TRBD2. Germline trimming cut 2 bases from V and 8 bases from J; bases unmatched to any gene: 10. CDR1 is KGHSH and CDR2 is LQKENI in the germline V gene. The CDR3 spans 16 residues. CDR3 in DNA: TGTGCCAGCTCACCATCCCTAGCGGGATATCAGGATGAGCAGTTCTTC. Translating it yields CASSPSLAGYQDEQFF.

This chain uses TRBV4-1 with TRBJ2-5; TRBD2 matches at 8 bases. This CDR3 has 16 residues. Germline V gives CDR1 MGHRA, CDR2 YSYEKL. With 4 bases clipped from V and 2 bases from J, the junction kept 9 bases outside the gene matches. In DNA form, the CDR3 reads TGCGCCAGCAGCCCTTCACGACTAGCGCAACAAGAGACCCAGTACTTC. This encodes CASSPSRLAQQETQYF.

The rearrangement links TRBV19 to TRBJ2-1; TRBD2 aligns across 7 bases. The CDR3 contains 14 residues. Germline-derived CDR1 and CDR2 are LNHDA and SQIVND (reference sequence). V shed 0 bases and J 4 bases; nucleotides not matched to a gene: 0. The DNA for the CDR3 is TGTGCCAGTAGTATAGAAGCGGGGTACAATGAGCAGTTCTTC. Translating it yields CASSIEAGYNEQFF.

The chain uses TRBV3-1 (or the pseudogene TRBV3-2) and TRBJ2-1; D gene unclear. V gave up 2 bases and J gave up 9 bases, with 5 bases separating them. The CDR3 sequence is 11 residues long. Germline loops: CDR1 LGHDT, CDR2 YNNKEL (reference sequence). The CDR3 DNA reads TGTGCCAGCAGCCAATCGGGTGAGCAGTTCTTC. It specifies CASSQSGEQFF.

CDR3 in DNA: TGTGCCAGCAGCCCGGGTAATAGTAATTCACCCCTCCACTTT. Its translation: CASSPGNSNSPLHF. The V gene is TRBV7-9, the J gene TRBJ1-6; D unclear. The CDR3 has 14 amino acids. Looked up from germline, CDR1 is SEHNR and CDR2 is FQNEAQ (reference sequence). Trimming took off 5 bases at V and 6 bases at J, with 11 bases between the two ends.

The V call is TRBV7-3, the J call TRBJ2-7; no reliable D call. Germline CDR1 is SGHTA and CDR2 is FQGTGA. The V and J ends lost 2 bases and 7 bases respectively, with 12 bases between them. This CDR3 is 13 amino acids long. The CDR3 nucleotides read TGTGCCAGCAGCTTAGGGCCTTCATCAGAGCAGTACTTC. It is translated as CASSLGPSSEQYF.